A single sample gave rise to the 21 T cell receptor beta chains below, sequenced in a study of blood T cell repertoires in COVID-19. The assay was immunoSEQ multiplex PCR, and TCRdb's table has in-frame clones only and misses some. The sample lists over 250,000 clones, about 89% occurring once. The specimen sequenced was PBMCs or T cells enriched from blood (not recorded which). These receptor sequences come from a man aged 35 to 55 who had recovered from COVID-19.

The chain joins TRBV11-2 to TRBJ1-1; TRBD1 matches at 12 bases. CDR1 SGHAT and CDR2 FQNNGV come from the germline V gene. J lost 0 bases, V lost 5 bases, and 13 bases had no gene match. The CDR3 has 19 amino acids. CDR3 coding DNA: TGTGCCAGCAGCCCCCGAAGTGGGACAGGGGGCGGACTGAACACTGAAGCTTTCTTT. This gives the protein CASSPRSGTGGGLNTEAFF.

J is TRBJ2-2 and V is TRBV7-8; 9 bases agree with TRBD1. The CDR3 totals 15 residues. V was clipped by 5 bases and J by 6 bases; unmatched bases: 7. The germline V gene has CDR1 SGHVS and CDR2 FQNEAQ. CDR3 in amino acids: CASSRRDRAAGELFF. The CDR3 bases are TGTGCCAGCAGCAGGCGGGACAGGGCAGCCGGGGAGCTGTTTTTT.

This chain joins TRBV28 and TRBJ1-1, with TRBD1 matching 7 bases. Germline V CDR1 and CDR2: MDHEN, SYDVKM. The CDR3 covers 13 residues. Trimming at V came to 8 bases and at J to 9 bases, leaving 12 bases not matched to a gene. In DNA, the CDR3 is TGTGCCAGCTACCTAGCATCGACAGGGAAAGCTTTCTTT. It codes for CASYLASTGKAFF.

The chain carries TRBV2 and TRBJ1-4; a weak D match, TRBD1 (5 bases). The length of the CDR3 is 15 residues. Between the trimmed V and J ends, which lost 5 bases and 1 base, there was a span of 11 bases. Per the germline V gene, CDR1 is SNHLY and CDR2 is FYNNEI. This CDR3 is CASSKVRGTNEKLFF. DNA of the CDR3: TGTGCCAGCAGTAAAGTAAGGGGAACTAATGAAAAACTGTTTTTT.

This CDR3 reads CASSNRQGAPQNIQYF. Here the CDR3 DNA reads TGTGCCAGCAGCAACCGACAGGGGGCGCCCCAAAACATTCAGTACTTC. This sequence joins TRBV7-2 and TRBJ2-4; 10 positions match TRBD1. The CDR3 is 16 amino acids. Looked up from germline, CDR1 is SGHTA and CDR2 is FQGNSA. The V segment lost 5 bases and the J segment 5 bases; nucleotides outside the gene matches: 9.

The V gene is TRBV12-3 or TRBV12-4, the J gene TRBJ2-7; D is possibly TRBD2 (6 bases). The CDR3 loop spans 12 amino acids. V was shortened by 8 bases and J by 2 bases, with 10 bases between the two germline ends. The chain's CDR3 is CASLRGTYEQYF. DNA for the CDR3: TGTGCCAGCCTCCGGGGGACCTACGAGCAGTACTTC.

J is TRBJ1-1 and V is TRBV9, with 7 bases identical to TRBD1. The CDR3 sequence is 14 residues long. V lost 3 bases, J lost 2 bases, and 4 bases stayed unmatched. Germline V gene lookup returns CDR1 SGDLS and CDR2 YYNGEE. CDR3 amino acids: CASSGGTANTEAFF. The CDR3 DNA is TGTGCCAGCAGCGGAGGGACAGCCAACACTGAAGCTTTCTTT.

This sequence joins TRBV6-5 and TRBJ2-1; TRBD1 might be the D (6 bases). This CDR3 is built from 13 residues. The germline V and J ends were trimmed by 6 bases and 4 bases, with 10 bases remaining between them. Germline values: CDR1 MNHEY, CDR2 SVGAGI. In nucleotides, the CDR3 is TGTGCCAGCAGCTCTACAGGGTACAATGAGCAGTTCTTC. Protein product: CASSSTGYNEQFF.

The J gene is TRBJ2-5, the V gene TRBV11-2; 8 bases fit TRBD2. With 6 bases clipped from V and 4 bases from J, the junction kept 13 bases outside the gene matches. The CDR3 runs 16 residues. The germline V gene encodes CDR1 SGHAT and CDR2 FQNNGV. This CDR3 is CASSRRGRGGGETQYF. CDR3 DNA: TGTGCCAGCAGTCGAAGAGGACGGGGGGGAGGAGAGACCCAGTACTTC.

V and J are TRBV28 and TRBJ2-7; D is undetermined. Germline V gene data show CDR1 as MDHEN and CDR2 as SYDVKM. There are 12 residues in the CDR3. Trimming left V 2 bases short and J 6 bases short, with 8 bases between. CDR3 loop: CASSLIALEQYF. CDR3 sequence (DNA): TGTGCCAGCAGTTTAATAGCTCTCGAGCAGTACTTC.

The CDR3 DNA is TGTGCCAGCAGCTTAGTGGGGTCCAGGGTCGTGTCTAATGAGCAGTTCTTC. Translating gives CASSLVGSRVVSNEQFF. The gene calls are TRBV7-2 and TRBJ2-1; TRBD1 might be the D (5 bases). Germline loops: CDR1 SGHTA, CDR2 FQGNSA. Trimming took off 1 base at V and 7 bases at J, with 20 bases between the two ends. The CDR3 is made up of 17 amino acids.

The CDR3: CASSPSPGTRNTEAFF. The CDR3 nucleotides are TGTGCCAGCAGCCCCAGTCCCGGGACAAGGAACACTGAAGCTTTCTTT. This chain connects TRBV6-2 or TRBV6-3 to TRBJ1-1; D perhaps matches TRBD1 (6 bases). This CDR3 is built from 16 residues. V was trimmed by 6 bases and J by 1 base, leaving 18 bases between them. Germline CDR1 MNHEY, CDR2 SVGEGT.

The chain joins TRBV5-1 to TRBJ2-3; 9 positions agree with TRBD2. CDR3 length: 18 residues. Per germline, CDR1 SGHRS and CDR2 YFSETQ. J was trimmed by 1 base and V by 0 bases; bases with no gene match: 9. For the CDR3, the DNA is TGCGCCAGCAGCTTGGAGGCCCCCCAGCGGGGGGGCACAGATACGCAGTATTTT. This encodes CASSLEAPQRGGTDTQYF.

This clone was seen once. This chain uses TRBV4-1 with TRBJ2-4; unclear D gene. Deletions cut 2 bases from V and 3 bases from J, with 8 bases between. CDR1 is MGHRA, CDR2 YSYEKL, per germline. The length of the CDR3 is 14 residues. The CDR3 here is CASSQPVVKNIQYF. The CDR3 DNA sequence: TGCGCCAGCAGCCAACCGGTGGTCAAAAACATTCAGTACTTC.

This rearrangement joins TRBV18 to TRBJ1-2; TRBD1 might be the D (5 bases). The CDR3 has 16 residues. Germline CDR1 reads KGHSH; CDR2 reads LQKENI. The V gene lost 4 bases and the J gene lost 2 bases, with 17 bases spanning the gap. CDR3 amino acids: CASSLDQHRGNYGYTF. As DNA, the CDR3 is TGTGCCAGCTCACTAGACCAGCATCGGGGGAACTATGGCTACACCTTC.

This sequence joins TRBV23-1 and TRBJ1-1, with D maybe TRBD1 (5 bases). TRBV23-1 is recorded as an ORF, its role being uncertain. This CDR3 has 16 amino acids. Trimming cost V 0 bases and J 4 bases, with 15 bases left between them. CDR3 sequence: CASSQSGPGGGTEAFF. The CDR3 DNA is TGCGCCAGCAGTCAATCGGGTCCCGGGGGGGGCACTGAAGCTTTCTTT.

Only one count was recorded for this clone. J is TRBJ2-5 and V is TRBV24-1, with a possible D match to TRBD1 (5 bases). The V and J ends lost 7 bases and 0 bases respectively, with 8 bases between them. Germline CDR1 is KGHDR and CDR2 is SFDVKD. The CDR3 has 13 residues. CDR3 coding DNA: TGTGCCACCAGGTCGACAGACCAAGAGACCCAGTACTTC. This sequence encodes CATRSTDQETQYF.

The chain has TRBV6-5 and TRBJ1-1; 7 bases agree with TRBD1. The V and J ends lost 3 bases and 7 bases, in that order; junction bases with no gene match: 8. This CDR3 spans 14 amino acids. Germline values: CDR1 MNHEY, CDR2 SVGAGI. The CDR3 sequence: CASSYSQGLVEAFF. CDR3 nucleotide sequence: TGTGCCAGCAGTTATTCACAGGGGCTCGTTGAAGCTTTCTTT.

This chain links TRBV5-1 with TRBJ2-1, with D perhaps TRBD2 (6 bases). The V and J ends lost 0 bases and 7 bases respectively, with 14 bases between them. Germline V gene data show CDR1 as SGHRS and CDR2 as YFSETQ. The CDR3 contains 15 residues. The CDR3 loop reads CASSLEAAGENEQFF. The CDR3 DNA sequence: TGCGCCAGCAGCTTGGAAGCAGCGGGCGAAAATGAGCAGTTCTTC.

The chain uses TRBV7-2 and TRBJ1-6, with D perhaps matching TRBD1 (6 bases). Germline V gene lookup returns CDR1 SGHTA and CDR2 FQGNSA. This CDR3 comprises 16 residues. Trimming removed 5 bases at V and 9 bases at J, with 20 bases between. The CDR3 sequence is CASSPRGQQLGSPLHF. CDR3 bases: TGTGCCAGCAGCCCCAGGGGTCAGCAGCTAGGTTCACCCCTCCACTTT. Variable domain in full (rest from reference TRBV7-2 and TRBJ1-6): GAGVSQSPSNKVTEKGKDVELRCDPISGHTALYWYRQSLGQGLEFLIYFQGNSAPDKSGLPSDRFSAERTGGSVSTLTIQRTQQEDSAVYLCASSPRGQQLGSPLHFGNGTRLTVT.

The V and J genes are TRBV5-1 and TRBJ2-1; 12 bases match TRBD2. Germline V gene lookup returns CDR1 SGHRS and CDR2 YFSETQ. The V segment lost 2 bases and the J segment 4 bases; nucleotides outside the gene matches: 4. The CDR3 spans 16 residues. The CDR3 DNA reads TGCGCCAGCAGCTTACTAGCGGGGGGAACGTACAATGAGCAGTTCTTC. It specifies CASSLLAGGTYNEQFF.